The clone carrying this T cell receptor beta chain came up a few times. Its matching antigen is unknown. The CDR3 loop spans 16 amino acids. J was trimmed by 3 bases and V by 5 bases; bases with no gene match: 12. Germline V lookup: CDR1 SEHNR, CDR2 FQNEAQ (reference sequence). This entry belongs to a study of T-cell memory formation after mild COVID-19. Study-level points and caveats: For contracting clones, CD4+ ones sat mainly in CM and EM, CD8+ in EMRA. A second wave expanding day 15 to 37 was CD4+-biased; contracting clones were balanced.

Using its own MiXCR run on the 5' RACE reads, TCRdb lists one record per CDR3 protein. The table has almost 550,000 distinct CDR3 sequences, around 20% seen once; the top ten hold 9.5% to 15%. V gene TRBV7-9 combines with J gene TRBJ2-7; 8 bases are a match to TRBD2. This clonotype originated in an adult woman who had mild COVID-19 (a few samples of this study predate the infection). Cell type and time point are not known. Sequenced sample: PBMCs or a T cell subset sorted from them (not recorded which). CDR3 amino acids: CASSPRRSGGSYEQYF. CDR3 DNA: TGTGCCAGCAGCCCGCGGAGGAGCGGGGGAAGCTACGAGCAGTACTTC.